These T cell receptor beta chains were read from a single sample in a study of T-cell reconstitution after alpha-beta-depleted transplantation in children. TCRdb redid the calling of the PCR reads with MiXCR, one entry per CDR3 protein. The sample carries 55,000 to 85,000 distinct CDR3 sequences, about a tenth recorded once. The material sequenced was PBMCs, taken before TCRalphabeta/CD19-depleted stem cell transplant. The receptors were gathered from a boy under 18 with acute myeloid leukemia, due to receive a stem cell transplant. CDR3s include the opening cysteine and the closing phenylalanine or tryptophan. The order of the fields is CDR3 DNA, CDR3 protein, D gene, V gene, clone size, J gene. A D gene is named only where the DNA matches it firmly. A clone size is listed for some rows: how often the clone was seen (once, few, many), or a class if it is expanded.

CDR3nt: TGTGCCAGCAGCTTAGGCAGGGGAACTGATTCACCCCTCCACTTT; CDR3aa: CASSLGRGTDSPLHF; d_gene: .; v_gene: TRBV7-9; abundance: many; j_gene: TRBJ1-6
CDR3nt: TGTGCCAGCAGTTCACTAGCGGAGTACCAAGAGACCCAGTACTTC; CDR3aa: CASSSLAEYQETQYF; d_gene: TRBD2; v_gene: TRBV12-3/TRBV12-4; abundance: many; j_gene: TRBJ2-5
CDR3nt: TGCAGTGCTAGAGCCTCGCCTAGCGGGAGCGTCTATGAGCAGTTCTTC; CDR3aa: CSARASPSGSVYEQFF; d_gene: TRBD2; v_gene: TRBV20-1; abundance: many; j_gene: TRBJ2-1
CDR3nt: TGTGCCAGCAGTTTAAGGTCCAGCTCCTACAATGAGCAGTTCTTC; CDR3aa: CASSLRSSSYNEQFF; d_gene: .; v_gene: TRBV12-3/TRBV12-4; abundance: .; j_gene: TRBJ2-1
CDR3nt: TGTGCCACCAGCTCGCGGACACGTCCGGAGACCCAGTACTTC; CDR3aa: CATSSRTRPETQYF; d_gene: .; v_gene: TRBV15; abundance: .; j_gene: TRBJ2-5
CDR3nt: TGTGCCAGCAGCCCCAGGCCCCAGCCAAGAGGGGATACGCAGTATTTT; CDR3aa: CASSPRPQPRGDTQYF; d_gene: .; v_gene: TRBV7-8; abundance: many; j_gene: TRBJ2-3
CDR3nt: TGCAGTGCTAGAGATCCTCAGCGGGAGCTAAGAGATACGCAGTATTTT; CDR3aa: CSARDPQRELRDTQYF; d_gene: TRBD2; v_gene: TRBV20-1; abundance: many; j_gene: TRBJ2-3
CDR3nt: TGTGCCAGCAGCTTGGAGGCGGGGAGGGAGACCCAGTACTTC; CDR3aa: CASSLEAGRETQYF; d_gene: .; v_gene: TRBV5-5; abundance: .; j_gene: TRBJ2-5
CDR3nt: TGTGCCAGTCTTAAAATCCTTTGGCGGGAGGGCCTTTGGACCGGGGAGCTGTTTTTT; CDR3aa: CASLKILWREGLWTGELFF; d_gene: TRBD2; v_gene: TRBV7-8; abundance: many; j_gene: TRBJ2-2
CDR3nt: TGCGCCAGCAGTCAACCAATTCCGACTAGCGGGAGCATTGTTGTTTTTACAGATACGCAGTATTTT; CDR3aa: CASSQPIPTSGSIVVFTDTQYF; d_gene: TRBD2; v_gene: TRBV23-1; abundance: .; j_gene: TRBJ2-3
CDR3nt: TGTGCCAGCAGCTTAGTGGTGGCTAGCGGGAGTATCAGCGAGCAGTATTTT; CDR3aa: CASSLVVASGSISEQYF; d_gene: TRBD2; v_gene: TRBV7-2; abundance: many; j_gene: TRBJ2-3
CDR3nt: TGTGCCAGCAGTTACTCCGGGGCAGCCTATGGCTACACCTTC; CDR3aa: CASSYSGAAYGYTF; d_gene: .; v_gene: TRBV6-2/TRBV6-3; abundance: .; j_gene: TRBJ1-2
CDR3nt: TGTGCCAGCAGCATGGGACAGGGGGGCACTGAAGCTTTCTTT; CDR3aa: CASSMGQGGTEAFF; d_gene: TRBD1; v_gene: TRBV7-6; abundance: many; j_gene: TRBJ1-1
CDR3nt: TGTGCCAGCAGTACCGGGACTAGCGGGGGAGTGTGGAACATTCAGTACTTC; CDR3aa: CASSTGTSGGVWNIQYF; d_gene: TRBD2; v_gene: TRBV27; abundance: many; j_gene: TRBJ2-4
CDR3nt: TGTGCCAGCACGGGAGGCAGGGGGAAGGAGGGTAACTATGGCTACACCTTC; CDR3aa: CASTGGRGKEGNYGYTF; d_gene: TRBD1; v_gene: TRBV6-1; abundance: .; j_gene: TRBJ1-2
CDR3nt: TGTGCCAGCAGCCGGGACAGGGTGAACACCGGGGAGCTGTTTTTT; CDR3aa: CASSRDRVNTGELFF; d_gene: TRBD1; v_gene: TRBV5-6; abundance: many; j_gene: TRBJ2-2
CDR3nt: TGTGCCAGCAGCCAAGCTCGCTATGAGCAGTTCTTC; CDR3aa: CASSQARYEQFF; d_gene: .; v_gene: TRBV3-1; abundance: .; j_gene: TRBJ2-1
CDR3nt: TGTGCTAGCAGCTTAGTCCCCCGTACGGCGGCTCCCGGCGAGCAGTACTTC; CDR3aa: CASSLVPRTAAPGEQYF; d_gene: .; v_gene: TRBV7-7; abundance: many; j_gene: TRBJ2-7
CDR3nt: TGCAGCGTTTATCTCGGAACCCCCTACGAGCAGTACTTC; CDR3aa: CSVYLGTPYEQYF; d_gene: .; v_gene: TRBV29-1; abundance: many; j_gene: TRBJ2-7
CDR3nt: TGCAGCGTTGCCAACACAGATACGCAGTATTTT; CDR3aa: CSVANTDTQYF; d_gene: .; v_gene: TRBV29-1; abundance: many; j_gene: TRBJ2-3
CDR3nt: TGCAGCGTTGTCGGCCGGTTCGCCTACGAGCAGTACTTC; CDR3aa: CSVVGRFAYEQYF; d_gene: .; v_gene: TRBV29-1; abundance: many; j_gene: TRBJ2-7
CDR3nt: TGTGCCACCAGCAGAGGACAGACGAACACTGAAGCTTTCTTT; CDR3aa: CATSRGQTNTEAFF; d_gene: .; v_gene: TRBV15; abundance: many; j_gene: TRBJ1-1
CDR3nt: TGCGCCAGCAGCTCCCTAGCGGGAGGGGTAGATACGCAGTATTTT; CDR3aa: CASSSLAGGVDTQYF; d_gene: TRBD2; v_gene: TRBV5-1; abundance: many; j_gene: TRBJ2-3
CDR3nt: TGTGCCACCAGTGATTTAGGGGACAGGGGGCTCAATGAGCAGTTCTTC; CDR3aa: CATSDLGDRGLNEQFF; d_gene: TRBD1; v_gene: TRBV24-1; abundance: many; j_gene: TRBJ2-1
CDR3nt: TGCGCCAGCAGTTCGGCGGGACTCCTCACAGATACGCAGTATTTT; CDR3aa: CASSSAGLLTDTQYF; d_gene: .; v_gene: TRBV4-1; abundance: many; j_gene: TRBJ2-3
CDR3nt: TGTGCCAGCAGCTCAACCTACCCGGGGTACAATGAGCAGTTCTTC; CDR3aa: CASSSTYPGYNEQFF; d_gene: .; v_gene: TRBV11-2; abundance: many; j_gene: TRBJ2-1
CDR3nt: TGTGCCAGCAGCTCTTGGCAGGGCGGGGATACGCAGTATTTT; CDR3aa: CASSSWQGGDTQYF; d_gene: .; v_gene: TRBV11-2; abundance: medium-sized; j_gene: TRBJ2-3
CDR3nt: TGTGCCAGCAGCCAAGTCGCCTCCTACGAGCAGTACTTC; CDR3aa: CASSQVASYEQYF; d_gene: .; v_gene: TRBV3-1; abundance: many; j_gene: TRBJ2-7
CDR3nt: TGCAGCGCTCTCCGAGTGGCGCTGGGGGAGACCCAGTACTTC; CDR3aa: CSALRVALGETQYF; d_gene: .; v_gene: TRBV29-1; abundance: many; j_gene: TRBJ2-5
CDR3nt: TGTGCCAGCAGCCAAGAGAGACTAGCTCGTGGTGAGCAGTTCTTC; CDR3aa: CASSQERLARGEQFF; d_gene: TRBD2; v_gene: TRBV14; abundance: many; j_gene: TRBJ2-1
CDR3nt: TGTGCCAGCAGTCCTCCGATGAACACTGAAGCTTTCTTT; CDR3aa: CASSPPMNTEAFF; d_gene: .; v_gene: TRBV14; abundance: many; j_gene: TRBJ1-1
CDR3nt: TGTGCCAGCAGTTCACGAGGGCTGTGGGACAGGGGGGGTAATGAGCAGTTCTTC; CDR3aa: CASSSRGLWDRGGNEQFF; d_gene: TRBD1; v_gene: TRBV27; abundance: many; j_gene: TRBJ2-1
CDR3nt: TGCGCCAGCAGCTGGGCAGCGGGAAGCTCCTACAATGAGCAGTTCTTC; CDR3aa: CASSWAAGSSYNEQFF; d_gene: TRBD2; v_gene: TRBV5-1; abundance: many; j_gene: TRBJ2-1
CDR3nt: TGTGCCAGCAGTTTACTCGTCTCCCGAGACGGGACAGGGGAGGAGAATGAGCAGTTCTTC; CDR3aa: CASSLLVSRDGTGEENEQFF; d_gene: TRBD1; v_gene: TRBV28; abundance: many; j_gene: TRBJ2-1
CDR3nt: TGTGCCACCAGCAGAGGGTTACGGGGAAATACGCAGTATTTT; CDR3aa: CATSRGLRGNTQYF; d_gene: .; v_gene: TRBV15; abundance: many; j_gene: TRBJ2-3
CDR3nt: TGTGCCAGCAGCTTAGTAACTAGCGGGGGGGGAGGCGGGACCCAGTACTTC; CDR3aa: CASSLVTSGGGGGTQYF; d_gene: TRBD2; v_gene: TRBV7-2; abundance: many; j_gene: TRBJ2-5
CDR3nt: TGTGCCAGCAGCTTAGGCCCCCCGGGGGAGCAGTACTTC; CDR3aa: CASSLGPPGEQYF; d_gene: .; v_gene: TRBV7-2; abundance: many; j_gene: TRBJ2-7
CDR3nt: TGTGCCAGCAGCCCCACCGGGCCAAAAGGACATACGCAGTATTTT; CDR3aa: CASSPTGPKGHTQYF; d_gene: .; v_gene: TRBV7-2; abundance: many; j_gene: TRBJ2-3
CDR3nt: TGTGCCAGCAGACCGGGACTAGGTATTTACGAGCAGTACTTC; CDR3aa: CASRPGLGIYEQYF; d_gene: TRBD2; v_gene: TRBV12-3/TRBV12-4; abundance: many; j_gene: TRBJ2-7
CDR3nt: TGTGCCAGCAGCCAGCAACCCCCCGGGACAGGGGGCGCGCGTGGCTACACCTTC; CDR3aa: CASSQQPPGTGGARGYTF; d_gene: TRBD1; v_gene: TRBV3-1; abundance: many; j_gene: TRBJ1-2
CDR3nt: TGTGCCAGCAGCCCCCGGCTAGCGGGAGGAACCTACGAGCAGTACTTC; CDR3aa: CASSPRLAGGTYEQYF; d_gene: TRBD2; v_gene: TRBV28; abundance: many; j_gene: TRBJ2-7
CDR3nt: TGTGCCAGCAGTTCAAGTCGTGACAGTTATAATTCACCCCTCCACTTT; CDR3aa: CASSSSRDSYNSPLHF; d_gene: .; v_gene: TRBV6-5; abundance: many; j_gene: TRBJ1-6
CDR3nt: TGCGCCAGCAGCCGCGCCGTGACAGGGAAAGAGACCCAGTACTTC; CDR3aa: CASSRAVTGKETQYF; d_gene: TRBD1; v_gene: TRBV5-1; abundance: many; j_gene: TRBJ2-5
CDR3nt: TGTGCCAGCGGACGGACAGGGTTTGGGGGCACAGATACGCAGTATTTT; CDR3aa: CASGRTGFGGTDTQYF; d_gene: TRBD1; v_gene: TRBV27; abundance: many; j_gene: TRBJ2-3
CDR3nt: TGTGCCAGCAGTTTAAAAGCCACCGGGGAGCTGTTTTTT; CDR3aa: CASSLKATGELFF; d_gene: .; v_gene: TRBV12-3/TRBV12-4; abundance: many; j_gene: TRBJ2-2
CDR3nt: TGTGCCAGCACTCCCCCCAGGAGCTCTGGGGCCAACGTCCTGACTTTC; CDR3aa: CASTPPRSSGANVLTF; d_gene: .; v_gene: TRBV6-2/TRBV6-3; abundance: few; j_gene: TRBJ2-6
CDR3nt: TGTGCCACCAGCAGAGATATAACTGCGGGCACAGATACGCAGTATTTT; CDR3aa: CATSRDITAGTDTQYF; d_gene: .; v_gene: TRBV15; abundance: many; j_gene: TRBJ2-3
CDR3nt: TGTGCCAGCAGAGGGACAGGGGAAACTGAAGCTTTCTTT; CDR3aa: CASRGTGETEAFF; d_gene: TRBD1; v_gene: TRBV2; abundance: few; j_gene: TRBJ1-1
CDR3nt: TGTGCCAGCAGTTCCGACATCTCCTATAATTCACCCCTCCACTTT; CDR3aa: CASSSDISYNSPLHF; d_gene: .; v_gene: TRBV6-2/TRBV6-3; abundance: many; j_gene: TRBJ1-6